Detailed here is one TCR beta chain. Antigen specificity is unknown. The data were produced by immunoSEQ multiplex PCR, yet TCRdb's version contains in-frame clones alone and is incomplete. Here the sample spans 65,000 to 95,000 clones, 75% to 90% being singletons. This sample was taken from a study of T cell responses to AZD1222 COVID-19 vaccine. Whole-study results and caveats: Vaccine-associated CD4 TCRs ranged over spike, dominating at 160-218 and 743-854. Nearly half of spike-specific TCRs reportedly target unmutated variant regions. Most donors were white British and more were female, and clonal diversity was possibly underestimated.

V was trimmed by 9 bases and J by 4 bases, leaving 12 bases between them. This CDR3 is 13 amino acids long. Per the germline V gene, CDR1 is KGHDR and CDR2 is SFDVKD. The TCR sequence derives from an adult who received the AZD1222 COVID-19 vaccine. The chain recombines TRBV24-1 with TRBJ1-5; maybe TRBD1 (5 bases). The sample in question was peripheral blood, obtained 28 days after the second AZD1222 dose. As DNA, the CDR3 is TGTGCCACCCGGGGCAGGGCGAATCAGCCCCAGCATTTT. Translating it yields CATRGRANQPQHF.